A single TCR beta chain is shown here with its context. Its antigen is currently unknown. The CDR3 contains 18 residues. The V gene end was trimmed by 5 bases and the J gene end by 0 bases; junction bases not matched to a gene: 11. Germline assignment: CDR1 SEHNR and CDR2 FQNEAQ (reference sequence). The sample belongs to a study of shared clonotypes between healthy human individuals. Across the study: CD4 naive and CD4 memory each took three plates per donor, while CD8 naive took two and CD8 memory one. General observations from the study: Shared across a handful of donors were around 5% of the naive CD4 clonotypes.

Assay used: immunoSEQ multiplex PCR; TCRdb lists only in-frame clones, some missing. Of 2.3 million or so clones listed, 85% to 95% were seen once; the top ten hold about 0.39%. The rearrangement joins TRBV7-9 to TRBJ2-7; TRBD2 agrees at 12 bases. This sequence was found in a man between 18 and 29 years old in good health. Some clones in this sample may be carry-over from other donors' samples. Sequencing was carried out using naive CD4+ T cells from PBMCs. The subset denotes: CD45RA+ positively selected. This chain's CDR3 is CASSVDLGLAGSSYEQYF. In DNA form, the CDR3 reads TGTGCCAGCAGCGTTGACCTCGGACTAGCGGGGAGCTCCTACGAGCAGTACTTC.